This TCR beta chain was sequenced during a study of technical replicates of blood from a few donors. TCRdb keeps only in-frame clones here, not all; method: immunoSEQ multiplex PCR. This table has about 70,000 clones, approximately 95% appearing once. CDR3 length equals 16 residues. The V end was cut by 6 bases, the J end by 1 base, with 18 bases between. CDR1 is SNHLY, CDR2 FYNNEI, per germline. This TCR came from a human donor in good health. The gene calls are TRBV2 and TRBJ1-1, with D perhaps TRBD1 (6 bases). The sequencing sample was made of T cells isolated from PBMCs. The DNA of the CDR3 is TGTGCCAGCAGCGATACAACAACACAGGGGAACACTGAAGCTTTCTTT. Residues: CASSDTTTQGNTEAFF.